A single sample gave rise to the 8 T cell receptor beta chains below, sequenced in a study of blood T cell repertoires in COVID-19. TCRdb's table, derived via immunoSEQ multiplex PCR, lists solely in-frame clones and lacks some. The data show under 300,000 clones, about 85% seen once. Sequencing was done on a sample of PBMCs or T cells enriched from blood (not recorded which). These receptor sequences come from a woman under 40 with acute COVID-19.

The rearrangement uses TRBV5-1 and TRBJ2-7; 9 nucleotides line up with TRBD1. CDR1 and CDR2 (germline): SGHRS, YFSETQ. J lost 5 bases, V lost 5 bases, and 8 bases had no gene match. This CDR3 region has 14 residues. This CDR3 reads CASSFGQGMDEQYF. The CDR3 bases are TGCGCCAGCAGTTTCGGACAGGGGATGGACGAGCAGTACTTC.

The chain joins TRBV18 to TRBJ1-5; 9 nucleotides align to TRBD1. Germline V gene data show CDR1 as KGHSH and CDR2 as LQKENI. Trimming cost V 5 bases and J 5 bases; bases outside gene matches: 1. There are 13 residues in the CDR3. The CDR3 region is CASSGDRDQPQHF. In DNA, the CDR3 is TGTGCCAGCTCAGGGGACAGGGATCAGCCCCAGCATTTT.

V and J are TRBV6-1 and TRBJ2-5; 8 bases align to TRBD1. The CDR3 has 16 residues. The trim removed 0 bases at V and 5 bases at J, leaving 8 bases unmatched. CDR1 and CDR2 (germline): MNHNS, SASEGT. CDR3 sequence (DNA): TGTGCCAGCAGTGAAGCGCAGCAGGGGGCGTATGAGACCCAGTACTTC. It translates to CASSEAQQGAYETQYF.

The chain combines TRBV5-1 with TRBJ2-1, with D possibly being TRBD2 (6 bases). The V end was cut by 0 bases, the J end by 4 bases, with 11 bases between. CDR3 length: 15 residues. Per the germline V gene, CDR1 is SGHRS and CDR2 is YFSETQ. DNA of the CDR3: TGCGCCAGCAGCTTGGAACCCGGGACTTACAATGAGCAGTTCTTC. Translation: CASSLEPGTYNEQFF.

This sequence joins TRBV2 and TRBJ2-3; 9 bases are shared with TRBD2. CDR3 length: 14 amino acids. The germline CDR1 and CDR2 sequences are SNHLY and FYNNEI. After removal of 6 bases from V and 4 bases from J, the junction contained 5 bases not matched to a gene. The CDR3 protein is CASRRREGSDTQYF. DNA for the CDR3: TGTGCCAGCAGGAGGCGGGAGGGTTCAGATACGCAGTATTTT.

This clone was counted once. The chain is built from TRBV7-9 and TRBJ1-5; 8 bases are a match to TRBD1. V shed 5 bases, J shed 7 bases, and the junction held 7 bases outside the gene matches. This CDR3 spans 14 amino acids. Germline loops: CDR1 SEHNR, CDR2 FQNEAQ (reference sequence). The CDR3 loop is CASSLGQGAQPQHF. The CDR3 nucleotides are TGTGCCAGCAGCCTGGGGCAGGGGGCACAGCCCCAGCATTTT.

The rearrangement uses TRBV12-3 or TRBV12-4 and TRBJ1-4; 7 nucleotides line up with TRBD1. V was clipped by 6 bases and J by 8 bases; unmatched bases: 6. This CDR3 region has 13 residues. The CDR3 DNA follows: TGTGCCAGCAGCAGACAGGGTGGCGAAAAACTGTTTTTT. Translated, it gives CASSRQGGEKLFF.

This chain joins TRBV7-2 and TRBJ2-7; D is uncertain. CDR3 length equals 13 residues. Germline loops: CDR1 SGHTA, CDR2 FQGNSA. Trimming removed 6 bases at V and 6 bases at J, with 15 bases between. The CDR3 protein is CASSSPLVSEQYF. Here the CDR3 DNA reads TGTGCCAGCAGTTCCCCCCTGGTTAGCGAGCAGTACTTC.